This TCR beta chain was documented in a study of T-cell memory formation after mild COVID-19. Study-level findings and limits: Clones contracting day 15 to 85 were balanced CD4/CD8; later expanders leaned CD4+. Memory cells collected pre-infection included some clones that later responded, suggesting cross-reactive memory joined.

One entry per CDR3 protein, called by TCRdb with MiXCR from the 5' RACE reads. The repertoire has about 110,000 distinct CDR3 sequences, around an eighth of them found once; the top ten carry 27%. This clonotype was detected a few times. The antigen remains unidentified. The germline V gene encodes CDR1 SQVTM and CDR2 ANQGSEA. CDR3 length: 15 amino acids. V gave up 1 base and J gave up 4 bases; unmatched junction bases: 8. V and J are TRBV29-1 and TRBJ2-7; 9 bases are shared with TRBD1. This clonotype originated in an adult woman who had mild COVID-19 (a few samples of this study predate the infection). Cell type and time point are not known. Sequenced material: PBMCs or a T cell subset sorted from them (not recorded which). The CDR3: CSVEVVGTGKYEQYF. The CDR3, as DNA: TGCAGCGTTGAAGTGGTGGGGACAGGGAAGTACGAGCAGTACTTC.